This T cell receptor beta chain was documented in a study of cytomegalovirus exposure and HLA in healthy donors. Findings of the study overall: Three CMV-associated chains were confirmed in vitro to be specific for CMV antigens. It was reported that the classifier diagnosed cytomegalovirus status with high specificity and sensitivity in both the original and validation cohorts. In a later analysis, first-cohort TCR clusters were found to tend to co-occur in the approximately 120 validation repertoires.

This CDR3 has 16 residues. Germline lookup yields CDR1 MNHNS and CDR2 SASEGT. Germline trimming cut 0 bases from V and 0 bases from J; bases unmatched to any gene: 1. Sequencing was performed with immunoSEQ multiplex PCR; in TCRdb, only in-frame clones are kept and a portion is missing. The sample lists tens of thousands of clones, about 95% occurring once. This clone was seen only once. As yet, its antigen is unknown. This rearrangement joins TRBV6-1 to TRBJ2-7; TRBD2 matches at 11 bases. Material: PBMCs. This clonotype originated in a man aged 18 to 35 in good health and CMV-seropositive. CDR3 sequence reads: CASSEAGTSGSYEQYF. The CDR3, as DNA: TGTGCCAGCAGTGAAGCGGGGACTAGCGGCTCCTACGAGCAGTACTTC.